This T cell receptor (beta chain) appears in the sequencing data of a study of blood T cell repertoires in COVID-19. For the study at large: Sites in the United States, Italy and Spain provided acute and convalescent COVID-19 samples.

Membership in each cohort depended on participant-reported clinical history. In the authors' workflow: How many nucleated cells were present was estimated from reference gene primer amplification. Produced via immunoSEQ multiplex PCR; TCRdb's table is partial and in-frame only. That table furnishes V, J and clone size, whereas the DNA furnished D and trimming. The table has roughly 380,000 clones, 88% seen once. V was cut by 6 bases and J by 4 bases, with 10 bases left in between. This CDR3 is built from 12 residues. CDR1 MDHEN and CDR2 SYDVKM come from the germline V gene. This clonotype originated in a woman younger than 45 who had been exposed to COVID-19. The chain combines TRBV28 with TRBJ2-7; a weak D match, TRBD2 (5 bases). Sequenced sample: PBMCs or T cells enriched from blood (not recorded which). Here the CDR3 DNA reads TGTGCCAGCAGAAGCGGCGGGTACGAGCAGTACTTC. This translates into CASRSGGYEQYF.